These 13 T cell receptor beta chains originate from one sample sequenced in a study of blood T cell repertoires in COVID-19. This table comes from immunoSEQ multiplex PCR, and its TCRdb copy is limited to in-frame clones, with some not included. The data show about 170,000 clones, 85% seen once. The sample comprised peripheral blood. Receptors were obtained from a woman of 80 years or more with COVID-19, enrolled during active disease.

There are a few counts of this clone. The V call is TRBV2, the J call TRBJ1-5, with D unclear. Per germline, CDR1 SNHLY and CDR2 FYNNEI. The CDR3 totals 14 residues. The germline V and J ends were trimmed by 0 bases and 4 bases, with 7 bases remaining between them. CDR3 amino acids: CASSEAWANQPQHF. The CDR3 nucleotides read TGTGCCAGCAGTGAAGCGTGGGCGAATCAGCCCCAGCATTTT.

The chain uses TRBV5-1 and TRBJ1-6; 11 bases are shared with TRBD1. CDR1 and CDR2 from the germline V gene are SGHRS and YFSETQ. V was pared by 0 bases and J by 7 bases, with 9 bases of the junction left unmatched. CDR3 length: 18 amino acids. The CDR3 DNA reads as TGCGCCAGCAGCTTGGCGCGGACCGGGACAGGGGGAAATTCACCCCTCCACTTT. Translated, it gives CASSLARTGTGGNSPLHF.

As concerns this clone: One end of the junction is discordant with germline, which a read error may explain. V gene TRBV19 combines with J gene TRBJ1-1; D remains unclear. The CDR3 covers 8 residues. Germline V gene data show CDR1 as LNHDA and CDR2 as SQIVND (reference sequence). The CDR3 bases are TGTGCCAGTAGGGAGAGCCCGTTC. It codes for CASRESPF.

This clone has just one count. This CDR3 reads CASSLRTAGENIQYF. CDR3 in DNA: TGTGCCAGCAGTTTAAGGACAGCAGGAGAAAACATTCAGTACTTC. The rearrangement uses TRBV28 and TRBJ2-4; D is possibly TRBD1 (6 bases). The CDR3 totals 15 residues. Trimming left V 2 bases short and J 5 bases short, with 13 bases between. CDR1 is MDHEN, CDR2 SYDVKM, per germline.

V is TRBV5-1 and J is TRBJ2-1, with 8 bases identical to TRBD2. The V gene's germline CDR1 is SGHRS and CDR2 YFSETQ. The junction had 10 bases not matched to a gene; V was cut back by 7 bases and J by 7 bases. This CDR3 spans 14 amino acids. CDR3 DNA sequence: TGCGCCAGCCGCTCAAACGCGGGGGGAAATGAGCAGTTCTTC. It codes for CASRSNAGGNEQFF.

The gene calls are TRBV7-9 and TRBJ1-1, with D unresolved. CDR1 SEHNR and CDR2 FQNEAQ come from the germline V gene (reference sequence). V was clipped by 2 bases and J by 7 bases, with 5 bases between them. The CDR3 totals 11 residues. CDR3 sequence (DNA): TGTGCCAGCAGCTTATCCGGTGAAGCTTTCTTT. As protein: CASSLSGEAFF.

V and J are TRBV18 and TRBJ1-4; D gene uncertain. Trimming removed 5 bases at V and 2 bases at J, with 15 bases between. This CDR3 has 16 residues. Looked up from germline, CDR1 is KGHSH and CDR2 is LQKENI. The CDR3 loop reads CASSSRTLATNEKLFF. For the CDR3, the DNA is TGTGCCAGCTCATCTCGGACTTTAGCGACTAATGAAAAACTGTTTTTT.

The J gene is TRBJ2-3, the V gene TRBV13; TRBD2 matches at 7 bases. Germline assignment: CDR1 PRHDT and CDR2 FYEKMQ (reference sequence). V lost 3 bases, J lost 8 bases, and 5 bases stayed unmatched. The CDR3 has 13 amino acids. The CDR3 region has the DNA TGTGCCAGCAGCTTGGGTACGGGGGGTACGCAGTATTTT. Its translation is CASSLGTGGTQYF.

CDR3 nucleotides: TGTGCCAGCAGCTTGGCCTGGACAGGGGGGAATGGCTACACCTTC. It yields the protein CASSLAWTGGNGYTF. The genes are TRBV7-2 and TRBJ1-2; TRBD1 matches at 10 bases. The CDR3 is 15 amino acids. Germline V gene sequence: CDR1 SGHTA, CDR2 FQGNSA. Trimming took 3 bases from V and 6 from J; bases not matched to a gene: 7. Full variable domain (remainder filled in from reference TRBV7-2 and TRBJ1-2): GAGVSQSPSNKVTEKGKDVELRCDPISGHTALYWYRQSLGQGLEFLIYFQGNSAPDKSGLPSDRFSAERTGGSVSTLTIQRTQQEDSAVYLCASSLAWTGGNGYTFGSGTRLTVV.

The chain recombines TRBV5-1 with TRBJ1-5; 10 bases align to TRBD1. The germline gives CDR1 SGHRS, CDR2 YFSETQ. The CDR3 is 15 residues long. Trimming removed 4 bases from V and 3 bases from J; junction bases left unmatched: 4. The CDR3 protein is CASSPGQGNNQPQHF. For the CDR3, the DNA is TGCGCCAGCAGCCCGGGACAGGGGAACAATCAGCCCCAGCATTTT.

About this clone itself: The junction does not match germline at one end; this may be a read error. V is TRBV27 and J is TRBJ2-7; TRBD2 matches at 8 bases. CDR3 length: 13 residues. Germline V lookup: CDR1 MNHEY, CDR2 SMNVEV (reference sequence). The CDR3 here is CASSLSGLAGWNF. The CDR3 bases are TGTGCCAGCAGTTTATCGGGGCTAGCGGGTTGGAACTTC.

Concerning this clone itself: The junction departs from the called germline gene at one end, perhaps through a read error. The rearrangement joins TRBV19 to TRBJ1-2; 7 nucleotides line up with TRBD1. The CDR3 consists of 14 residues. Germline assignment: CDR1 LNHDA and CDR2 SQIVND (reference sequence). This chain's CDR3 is CVSSRQGANYGYTF. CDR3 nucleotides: TGTGTCAGTAGTAGACAGGGTGCGAACTATGGCTACACCTTC.

The CDR3 nucleotides are TGTGCCAGCAGCTTGAGACAGGCGCTTTACAATGAGCAGTTCTTC. Translation gives CASSLRQALYNEQFF. The V and J genes are TRBV7-3 and TRBJ2-1; D may be TRBD1 (6 bases). The germline gives CDR1 SGHTA, CDR2 FQGTGA. The CDR3 runs 15 residues. Trimming stripped 3 bases from V and 4 bases from J, with 13 bases between.